Listed here is a single T cell receptor beta chain. The CDR3 length is 14 residues. V was clipped by 5 bases and J by 1 base; unmatched bases: 5. Germline lookup yields CDR1 SGHVS and CDR2 FQNEAQ. The sample is drawn from a study of blood T cell repertoires in COVID-19. Study-level information: Sample material is recorded as cDNA or gDNA derived from T cells, B-cell-depleted T cells, or PBMCs.

Here immunoSEQ multiplex PCR was the method, and the copy in TCRdb shows in-frame clones only, minus some. The profile shows roughly 30,000 clones, about 87% of them singletons. The TCR comes from a man aged 65 to 85 with acute or convalescent COVID-19. Sequencing was carried out using peripheral blood. V is TRBV7-8 and J is TRBJ2-7, with TRBD1 matching 7 bases. The CDR3 region is CASSPQTGSYEQYF. The CDR3 nucleotides are TGTGCCAGCAGCCCCCAGACAGGGTCCTACGAGCAGTACTTC.